Listed below are T cell receptor beta chains from one sample, sequenced in a study of CXCR3-negative and CXCR3-positive naive CD8 T cells. For each CDR3 protein, TCRdb gives one entry from its re-call of the 5' RACE reads, without DNA. This table lists around 61,000 distinct CDR3 sequences. The specimen was naive CXCR3+ CD8+ T cells from blood. Every receptor here comes from a human donor in good health. Some clones in this sample may be carry-over from other donors' samples. Both conserved end residues are part of each CDR3.

j_gene: TRBJ2-7; v_gene: TRBV20-1; CDR3aa: CSARDLGGGDSYEQYF
j_gene: TRBJ1-2; v_gene: TRBV27; CDR3aa: CASTGGWNDGYTF
j_gene: TRBJ2-7; v_gene: TRBV14; CDR3aa: CASSQSDSPYEQYF
j_gene: TRBJ2-5; v_gene: TRBV10-2; CDR3aa: CASNRGMGETQYF
j_gene: TRBJ1-1; v_gene: TRBV29-1; CDR3aa: CSVEGAQRRMNTEAFF
j_gene: TRBJ1-5; v_gene: TRBV28; CDR3aa: CASSPIGDRPQHF
j_gene: TRBJ2-3; v_gene: TRBV29-1; CDR3aa: CSVELLKSTDTQYF
j_gene: TRBJ1-5; v_gene: TRBV4-2; CDR3aa: CASSQDTASNQPQHF
j_gene: TRBJ2-2; v_gene: TRBV7-8; CDR3aa: CASSLARDPGTGELFF
j_gene: TRBJ2-1; v_gene: TRBV19; CDR3aa: CASSIGREGNNEQFF